Presented here are 17 T cell receptor beta chains from one specimen sequenced in a study. Cells sorted as Tregs were CD4+, CD25+ and CD127-/low. TCRdb re-derived calls from the 5' RACE reads in MiXCR, one entry per CDR3 protein. Of 8,500 to 13,000 distinct CDR3 sequences in the sample, roughly a sixth were seen once. The specimen sequenced was Tregs sorted from a lymph node. The receptors derive from a female donor with breast cancer.

This clonotype is labeled medium-sized. The chain links TRBV5-1 to TRBJ2-7; weak D call: TRBD1 (6 bases). The CDR3 has 16 amino acids. Germline lookup yields CDR1 SGHRS and CDR2 YFSETQ. Trimming shortened V by 6 bases and J by 3 bases, and 22 bases separated the two germline ends. Here the CDR3 DNA reads TGCGCCAGCATCCAATCAGGGGCCTACTCCCACTACGAGCAGTACTTC. It is translated as CASIQSGAYSHYEQYF. The complete variable domain, with remaining parts taken from reference TRBV5-1 and TRBJ2-7, reads KAGVTQTPRYLIKTRGQQVTLSCSPISGHRSVSWYQQTPGQGLQFLFEYFSETQRNKGNFPGRFSGRQFSNSRSEMNVSTLELGDSALYLCASIQSGAYSHYEQYFGPGTRLTVT.

This clonotype is judged medium-sized. The genes are TRBV7-9 and TRBJ1-4; D unclear. This CDR3 region has 13 residues. Deletions cut 7 bases from V and 0 bases from J, with 6 bases between. The germline CDR1 and CDR2 sequences are SEHNR and FQNEAQ (reference sequence). The CDR3: CASTASTNEKLFF. DNA for the CDR3: TGTGCCAGCACAGCATCAACTAATGAAAAACTGTTTTTT.

This sequence joins TRBV2 and TRBJ1-3, with D unresolved. CDR1 and CDR2 from the germline V gene are SNHLY and FYNNEI. The CDR3 has 14 residues. V dropped 4 bases and J dropped 0 bases, with 7 bases sitting between them. CDR3 region: CASSVVLSGNTIYF. In DNA, the CDR3 is TGTGCCAGCAGTGTCGTCCTCTCTGGAAACACCATATATTTT.

As for this clonotype: This could be a read error, since a much larger clone is one nucleotide away. The V and J genes are TRBV6-6 and TRBJ2-1; 7 bases align to TRBD2. V shed 4 bases and J 1 base; nucleotides not matched to a gene: 4. The CDR3 has 15 amino acids. CDR1 MNHNY and CDR2 SVGAGI come from the germline V gene (reference sequence). In DNA form, the CDR3 reads TGTGCCAGCAGTTCCAGGACTAGGTCCTACAATGAGCAGTTCTTC. It specifies CASSSRTRSYNEQFF.

This clonotype was recorded many times. The chain uses TRBV7-8 and TRBJ2-5, with a possible D match to TRBD2 (6 bases). This CDR3 comprises 15 residues. V was clipped by 0 bases and J by 5 bases, with 13 bases between them. Germline V CDR1 and CDR2: SGHVS, FQNEAQ. CDR3: CASSLARSGGETQYF. CDR3 bases: TGTGCCAGCAGCTTAGCGCGTAGCGGAGGGGAGACCCAGTACTTC.

Of note for this clonotype: With a much larger clone just one base away, this may be a read error. In nucleotides, the CDR3 is TGCAGTGCTAACGTCGACCCTGCACTCTACGAGCTGTACTTC. It yields the protein CSANVDPALYELYF. V gene TRBV20-1 combines with J gene TRBJ2-7; no reliable D call. CDR3 length: 14 residues. Germline loops: CDR1 DFQATT, CDR2 SNEGSKA (reference sequence).

In DNA form, the CDR3 reads TGCAGTGCTAGAGAGAGGAGGGAGTACGAGCAGTACTTC. Translating gives CSARERREYEQYF. This chain joins TRBV20-1 and TRBJ2-7; weak D call: TRBD2 (6 bases). This CDR3 has 13 residues. Germline V gene sequence: CDR1 DFQATT, CDR2 SNEGSKA (reference sequence). The V and J ends lost 0 bases and 4 bases respectively, with 10 bases between them.

In its sample, this clonotype ranks as medium-sized. The rearrangement links TRBV29-1 to TRBJ1-1; weak D call: TRBD1 (6 bases). Germline V gives CDR1 SQVTM, CDR2 ANQGSEA. This CDR3 contains 15 residues. V dropped 8 bases and J dropped 0 bases, with 19 bases sitting between them. The CDR3 DNA reads as TGCAGCACGGCAACAGGGTGGGGCATGAACACTGAAGCTTTCTTT. It is translated as CSTATGWGMNTEAFF.

This clonotype has just one count. V is TRBV24-1 and J is TRBJ2-1; 10 bases align to TRBD2. V trimming: 3 bases; J trimming: 8 bases; junction bases outside the gene matches: 6. The V gene's germline CDR1 is KGHDR and CDR2 SFDVKD. The CDR3 length is 15 residues. CDR3 in amino acids: CATSDPGLALDEQFF. CDR3 DNA: TGTGCCACCAGTGATCCGGGACTAGCGCTAGATGAGCAGTTCTTC.

Details on this clonotype: Lacking the conserved final phenylalanine or tryptophan, this CDR3 likely reflects a read error. This chain joins TRBV28 and TRBJ2-2, with TRBD2 matching 7 bases. Germline loops: CDR1 MDHEN, CDR2 SYDVKM. V lost 3 bases, J lost 1 base, and 5 bases stayed unmatched. The CDR3 consists of 16 residues. The CDR3 sequence: CASSLAGGRNTGELFS. The CDR3 DNA reads TGTGCCAGCAGTTTGGCCGGCGGGAGGAACACCGGGGAGCTGTTTTCT.

Details on this clonotype: The CDR3 does not close with the conserved phenylalanine or tryptophan, likely indicating a read error. The chain is built from TRBV5-1 and TRBJ1-1; D is undetermined. CDR1 and CDR2 from the germline V gene are SGHRS and YFSETQ. This CDR3 is built from 14 residues. Trimming stripped 4 bases from V and 4 bases from J, with 14 bases between. The CDR3 loop is CASSLRSPPTEAFS. CDR3 DNA sequence: TGCGCCAGCAGCCTAAGGAGTCCACCCACTGAAGCTTTCTCT.

About this clonotype itself: A single base separates this from a much larger clone, so it may be a read error. The chain combines TRBV7-2 with TRBJ2-5, with TRBD2 identical over 8 bases. The length of the CDR3 is 16 residues. The germline V gene encodes CDR1 SGHTA and CDR2 FQGNSA. Trimming at V came to 5 bases and at J to 2 bases, leaving 10 bases not matched to a gene. This chain's CDR3 is CASSREGGGGQETQYF. In DNA, the CDR3 is TGTGCCAGCAGCCGCGAGGGAGGCGGGGGGCAAGAGACCCAGTACTTC.

In regard to this clonotype: Germline and junction disagree at one end, which may indicate a read error. The chain joins TRBV5-5 to TRBJ1-1, with 11 bases that match TRBD1. This CDR3 spans 16 amino acids. Germline V gives CDR1 SGHKS, CDR2 YYEKEE (reference sequence). The chain's CDR3 is CASSFRRGTGGIEACF. CDR3 DNA: TGTGCCAGCAGCTTCCGCCGGGGGACAGGGGGTATTGAGGCTTGCTTT.

This clonotype is judged medium-sized. The rearrangement uses TRBV29-1 and TRBJ1-1; D gene unclear. CDR3 size: 13 residues. CDR1 and CDR2 (germline): SQVTM, ANQGSEA. V dropped 5 bases and J dropped 2 bases, with 12 bases sitting between them. In DNA, the CDR3 is TGCAGCGTTCGCGATTCCCCTAACACTGAAGCTTTCTTT. It yields the protein CSVRDSPNTEAFF.

This clonotype has just a few counts. This sequence joins TRBV19 and TRBJ1-4, with TRBD1 identical over 9 bases. Germline loops: CDR1 LNHDA, CDR2 SQIVND (reference sequence). CDR3 length equals 16 residues. After removal of 9 bases from V and 5 bases from J, the junction contained 13 bases not matched to a gene. In DNA, the CDR3 is TGTGCCAGAAGCCGAAATGGACAGGGGCAAAATGAAAAACTGTTTTTT. It specifies CARSRNGQGQNEKLFF.

This clonotype was counted between two and nine times. The rearrangement links TRBV3-1 to TRBJ2-2; 11 bases match TRBD1. The germline V gene encodes CDR1 LGHDT and CDR2 YNNKEL (reference sequence). After removal of 2 bases from V and 1 base from J, the junction contained 6 bases not matched to a gene. The CDR3 sequence is 18 residues long. The CDR3 bases are TGTGCCAGCAGCCAAAATCTAGGGACAGGGGGGAACACCGGGGAGCTGTTTTTT. Its translation: CASSQNLGTGGNTGELFF.

This clonotype appeared many times. The chain links TRBV28 to TRBJ2-5; 10 bases agree with TRBD1. CDR1 is MDHEN, CDR2 SYDVKM, per germline. The CDR3 is made up of 15 amino acids. Trimming cost V 6 bases and J 5 bases; bases outside gene matches: 9. CDR3 sequence: CASRAAGTGDETQYF. The CDR3 coding sequence is TGTGCCAGCAGGGCCGCCGGGACAGGGGACGAGACCCAGTACTTC.